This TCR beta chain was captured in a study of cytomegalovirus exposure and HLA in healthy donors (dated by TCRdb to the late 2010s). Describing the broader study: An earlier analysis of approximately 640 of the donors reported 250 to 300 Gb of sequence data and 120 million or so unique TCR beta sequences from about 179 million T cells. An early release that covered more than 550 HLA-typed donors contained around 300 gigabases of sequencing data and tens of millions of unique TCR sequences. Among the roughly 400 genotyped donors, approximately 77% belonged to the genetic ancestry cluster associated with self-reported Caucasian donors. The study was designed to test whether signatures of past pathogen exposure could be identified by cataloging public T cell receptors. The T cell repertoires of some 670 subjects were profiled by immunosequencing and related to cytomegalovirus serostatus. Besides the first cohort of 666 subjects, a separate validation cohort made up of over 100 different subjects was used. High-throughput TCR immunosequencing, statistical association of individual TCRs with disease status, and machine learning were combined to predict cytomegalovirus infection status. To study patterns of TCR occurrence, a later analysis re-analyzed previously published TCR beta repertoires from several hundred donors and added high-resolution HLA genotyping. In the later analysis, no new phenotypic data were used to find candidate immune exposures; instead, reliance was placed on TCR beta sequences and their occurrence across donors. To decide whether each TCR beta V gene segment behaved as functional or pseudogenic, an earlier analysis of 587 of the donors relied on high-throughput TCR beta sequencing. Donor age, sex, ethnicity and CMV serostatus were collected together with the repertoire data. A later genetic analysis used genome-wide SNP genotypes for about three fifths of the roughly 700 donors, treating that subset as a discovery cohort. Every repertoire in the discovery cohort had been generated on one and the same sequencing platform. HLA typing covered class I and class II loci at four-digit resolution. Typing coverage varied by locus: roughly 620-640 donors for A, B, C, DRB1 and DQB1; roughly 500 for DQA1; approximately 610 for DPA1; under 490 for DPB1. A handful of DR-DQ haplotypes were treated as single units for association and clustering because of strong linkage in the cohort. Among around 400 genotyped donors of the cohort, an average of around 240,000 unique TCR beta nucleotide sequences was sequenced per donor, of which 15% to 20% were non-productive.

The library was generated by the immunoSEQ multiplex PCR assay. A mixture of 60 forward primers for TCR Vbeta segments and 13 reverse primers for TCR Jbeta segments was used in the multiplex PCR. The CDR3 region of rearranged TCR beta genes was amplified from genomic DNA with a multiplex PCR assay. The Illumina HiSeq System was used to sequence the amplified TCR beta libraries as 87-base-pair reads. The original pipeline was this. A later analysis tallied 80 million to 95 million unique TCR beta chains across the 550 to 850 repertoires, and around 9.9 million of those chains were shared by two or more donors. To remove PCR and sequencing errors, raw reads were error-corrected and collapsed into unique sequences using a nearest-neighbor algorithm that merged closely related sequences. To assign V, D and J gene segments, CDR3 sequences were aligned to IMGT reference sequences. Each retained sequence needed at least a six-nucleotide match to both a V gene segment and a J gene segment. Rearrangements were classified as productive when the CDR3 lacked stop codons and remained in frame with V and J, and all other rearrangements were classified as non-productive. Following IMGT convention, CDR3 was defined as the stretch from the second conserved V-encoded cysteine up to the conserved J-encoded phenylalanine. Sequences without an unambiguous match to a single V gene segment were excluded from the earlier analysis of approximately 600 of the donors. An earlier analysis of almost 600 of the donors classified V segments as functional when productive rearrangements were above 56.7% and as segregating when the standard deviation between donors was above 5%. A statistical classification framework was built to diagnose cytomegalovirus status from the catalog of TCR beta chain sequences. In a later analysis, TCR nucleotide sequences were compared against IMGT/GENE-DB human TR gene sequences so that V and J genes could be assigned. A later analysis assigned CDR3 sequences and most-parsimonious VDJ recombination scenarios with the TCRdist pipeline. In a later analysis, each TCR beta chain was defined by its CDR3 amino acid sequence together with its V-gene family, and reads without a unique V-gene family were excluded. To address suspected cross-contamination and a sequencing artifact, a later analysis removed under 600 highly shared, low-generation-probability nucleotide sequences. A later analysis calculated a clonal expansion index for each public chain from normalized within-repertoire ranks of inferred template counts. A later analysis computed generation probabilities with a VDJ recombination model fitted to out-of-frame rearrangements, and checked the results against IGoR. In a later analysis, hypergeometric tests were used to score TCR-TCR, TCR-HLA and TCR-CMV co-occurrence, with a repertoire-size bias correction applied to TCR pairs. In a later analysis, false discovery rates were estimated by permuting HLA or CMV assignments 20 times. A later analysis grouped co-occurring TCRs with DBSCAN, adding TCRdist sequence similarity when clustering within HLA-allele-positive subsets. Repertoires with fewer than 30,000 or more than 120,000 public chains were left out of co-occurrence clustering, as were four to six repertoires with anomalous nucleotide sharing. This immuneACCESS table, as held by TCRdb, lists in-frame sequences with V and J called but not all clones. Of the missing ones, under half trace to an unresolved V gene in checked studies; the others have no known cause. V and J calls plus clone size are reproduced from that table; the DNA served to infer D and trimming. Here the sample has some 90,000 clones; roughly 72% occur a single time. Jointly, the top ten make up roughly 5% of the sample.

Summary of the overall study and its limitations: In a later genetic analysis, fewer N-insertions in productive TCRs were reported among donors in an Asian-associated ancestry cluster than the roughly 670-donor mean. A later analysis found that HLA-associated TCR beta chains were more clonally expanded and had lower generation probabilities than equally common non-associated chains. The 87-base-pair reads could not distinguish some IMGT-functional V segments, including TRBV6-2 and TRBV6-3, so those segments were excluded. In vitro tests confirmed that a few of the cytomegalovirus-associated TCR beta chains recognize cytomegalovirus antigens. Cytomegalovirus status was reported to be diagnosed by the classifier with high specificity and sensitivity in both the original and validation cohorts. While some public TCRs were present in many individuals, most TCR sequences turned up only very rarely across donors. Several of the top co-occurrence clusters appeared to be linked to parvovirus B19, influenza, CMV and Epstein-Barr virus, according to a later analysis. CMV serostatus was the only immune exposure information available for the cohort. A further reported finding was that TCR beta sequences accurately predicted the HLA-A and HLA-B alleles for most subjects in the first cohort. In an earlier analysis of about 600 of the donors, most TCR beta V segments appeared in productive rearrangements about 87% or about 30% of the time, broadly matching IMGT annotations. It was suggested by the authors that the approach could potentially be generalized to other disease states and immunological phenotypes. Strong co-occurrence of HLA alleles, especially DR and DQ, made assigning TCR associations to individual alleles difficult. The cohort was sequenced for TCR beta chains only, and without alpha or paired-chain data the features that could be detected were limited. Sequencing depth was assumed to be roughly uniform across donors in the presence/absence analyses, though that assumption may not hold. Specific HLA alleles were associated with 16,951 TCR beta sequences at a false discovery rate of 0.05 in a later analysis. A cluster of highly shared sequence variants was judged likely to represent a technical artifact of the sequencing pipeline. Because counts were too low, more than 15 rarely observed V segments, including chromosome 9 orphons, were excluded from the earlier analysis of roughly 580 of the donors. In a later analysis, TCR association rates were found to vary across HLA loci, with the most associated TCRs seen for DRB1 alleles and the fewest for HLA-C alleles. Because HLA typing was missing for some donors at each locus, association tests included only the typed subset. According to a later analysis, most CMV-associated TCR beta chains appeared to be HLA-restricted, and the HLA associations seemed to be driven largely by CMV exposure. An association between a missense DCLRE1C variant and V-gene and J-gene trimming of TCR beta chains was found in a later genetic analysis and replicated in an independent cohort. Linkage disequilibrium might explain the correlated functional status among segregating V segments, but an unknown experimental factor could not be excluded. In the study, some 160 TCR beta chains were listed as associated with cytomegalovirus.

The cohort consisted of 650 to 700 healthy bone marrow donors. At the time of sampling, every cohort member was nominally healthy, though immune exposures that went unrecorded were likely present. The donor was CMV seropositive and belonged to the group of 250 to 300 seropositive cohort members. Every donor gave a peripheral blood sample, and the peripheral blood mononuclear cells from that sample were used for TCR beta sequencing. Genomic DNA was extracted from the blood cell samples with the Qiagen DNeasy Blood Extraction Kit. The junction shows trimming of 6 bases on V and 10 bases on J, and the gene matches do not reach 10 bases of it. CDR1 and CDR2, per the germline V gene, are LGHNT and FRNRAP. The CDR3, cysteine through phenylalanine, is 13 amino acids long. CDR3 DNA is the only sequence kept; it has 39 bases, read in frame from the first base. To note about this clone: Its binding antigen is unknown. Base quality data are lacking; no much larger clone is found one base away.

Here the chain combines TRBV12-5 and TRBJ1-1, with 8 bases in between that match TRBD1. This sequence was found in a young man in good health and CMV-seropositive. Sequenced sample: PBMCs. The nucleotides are TGTGCTAGTGGCCCAGGGGGCCTCAGTGGAGCTTTCTTT. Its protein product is CASGPGGLSGAFF.